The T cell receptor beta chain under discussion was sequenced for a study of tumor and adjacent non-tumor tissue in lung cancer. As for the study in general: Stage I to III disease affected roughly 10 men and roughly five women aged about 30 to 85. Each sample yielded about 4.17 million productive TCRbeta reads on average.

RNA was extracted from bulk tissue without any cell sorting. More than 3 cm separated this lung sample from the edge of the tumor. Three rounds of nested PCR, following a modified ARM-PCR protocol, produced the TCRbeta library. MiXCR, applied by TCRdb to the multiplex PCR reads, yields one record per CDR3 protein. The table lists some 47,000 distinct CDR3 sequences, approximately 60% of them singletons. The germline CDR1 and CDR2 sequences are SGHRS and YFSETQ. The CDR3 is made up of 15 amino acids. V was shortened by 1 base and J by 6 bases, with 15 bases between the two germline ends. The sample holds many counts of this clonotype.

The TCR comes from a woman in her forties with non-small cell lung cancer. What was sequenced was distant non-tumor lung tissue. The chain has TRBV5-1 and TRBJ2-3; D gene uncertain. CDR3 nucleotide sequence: TGCGCCAGCAGCTTGTCTGTCCCCCGAAGGGATACGCAGTATTTT. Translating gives CASSLSVPRRDTQYF.